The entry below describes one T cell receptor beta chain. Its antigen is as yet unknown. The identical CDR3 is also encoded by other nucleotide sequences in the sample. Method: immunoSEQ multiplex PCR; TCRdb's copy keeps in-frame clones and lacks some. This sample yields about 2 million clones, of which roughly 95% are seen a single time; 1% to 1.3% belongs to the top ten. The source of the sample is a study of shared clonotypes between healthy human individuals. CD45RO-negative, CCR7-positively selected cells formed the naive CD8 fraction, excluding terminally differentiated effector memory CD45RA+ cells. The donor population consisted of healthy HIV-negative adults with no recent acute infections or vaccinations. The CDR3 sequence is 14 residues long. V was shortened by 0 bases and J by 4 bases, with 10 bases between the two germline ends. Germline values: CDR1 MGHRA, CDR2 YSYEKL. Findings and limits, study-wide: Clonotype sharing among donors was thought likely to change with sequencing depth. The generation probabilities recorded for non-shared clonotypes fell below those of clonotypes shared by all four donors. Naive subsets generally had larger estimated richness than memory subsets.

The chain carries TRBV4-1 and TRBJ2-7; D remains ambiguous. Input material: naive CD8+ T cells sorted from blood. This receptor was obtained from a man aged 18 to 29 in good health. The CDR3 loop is CASSQDPAVYEQYF. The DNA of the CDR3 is TGCGCCAGCAGCCAAGATCCAGCAGTTTACGAGCAGTACTTC.